This T cell receptor (beta chain) emerged from a study of shared clonotypes between healthy human individuals. On the study more broadly: The cohort had two women and three men, ages 18 to 49.

Donors included only healthy HIV-negative adults lacking recent acute infections or vaccinations. Produced via immunoSEQ multiplex PCR; TCRdb's table is partial and in-frame only. The sample has around 1.6 million clones, approximately 98% seen once. Sequencing was done on a sample of naive CD4+ T cells sorted from blood. The subset here: CD45RA+ positively selected. The clonotype was recovered from a man aged 25-40 years in good health.

The CDR3 here is CASSQDYRAGNTIYF. The CDR3 nucleotides read TGCGCCAGCAGCCAAGACTACAGGGCTGGAAACACCATATATTTT. The chain links TRBV4-1 to TRBJ1-3; tentatively, D is TRBD1 (6 bases). V lost 0 bases and J lost 2, with 8 bases in between. CDR3 length: 15 residues. The germline CDR1 and CDR2 sequences are MGHRA and YSYEKL.